Listed below are T cell receptor beta chains from one sample, sequenced in a study of CD8+CD57+ T cells in acquired aplastic anemia. A single record per CDR3 protein comes from TCRdb applying MiXCR to the reads. The profile shows 350,000 to 450,000 distinct CDR3 sequences, 65% to 80% of them singletons. The specimen sequenced was sorted CD4+, CD8+, or CD8+CD57+ T cells (not recorded which) from PBMCs. The receptors were gathered from a human donor in good health, serving as a control. The CDR3 runs from the conserved cysteine through the conserved F or W. D genes are given only for firm matches. A row's size may be missing; if present it is once, few, many or a size class.

clone_size,j_call,v_call,d_call,cdr3_nt,cdr3_aa
many,TRBJ2-1,TRBV6-2/TRBV6-3,.,TGTGCCAGCAGTACGGCCAGGGGCTGGCTGACCTACAATGAGCAGTTCTTC,CASSTARGWLTYNEQFF
many,TRBJ1-6,TRBV20-1,.,TGCAGTGCTAGAGTCGGGGGACTTAATTCACCCCTCCACTTT,CSARVGGLNSPLHF
many,TRBJ2-1,TRBV11-3,TRBD2,TGTGCCAGCAGCCCTACCCCACTAGCGGAGAATGAGCAGTTCTTC,CASSPTPLAENEQFF
once,TRBJ1-1,TRBV5-4,.,TGTGCCAGCAGCGCCCTGGCGGACACTGAAGCTTTCTTT,CASSALADTEAFF
once,TRBJ2-5,TRBV5-4,TRBD1,TGTGCCAGCAGCCACAACAGGGGCGTGAAGACCCAGTACTTC,CASSHNRGVKTQYF
.,TRBJ2-7,TRBV20-1,TRBD1,TGCAGTGCCGAACAGGGGCGCTTGTACGGGCAGTACTTC,CSAEQGRLYGQYF
many,TRBJ1-2,TRBV14,TRBD1,TGTGCCAGCAGCCAGGACAGGTCCTATGGCTACACCTTC,CASSQDRSYGYTF
once,TRBJ1-1,TRBV20-1,.,TGCAGTGCTAGTAAGGAACCGGATTCCTCTGAAGCTTTCTTT,CSASKEPDSSEAFF
.,TRBJ1-1,TRBV9,.,.,CASSVASGGYTFAFF
.,TRBJ2-1,TRBV12-3/TRBV12-4,TRBD2,TGTGCCAGCAGTCCCACTAGCGGGGCCAACAATGAGCAGTTCTTC,CASSPTSGANNEQFF
.,TRBJ2-2,TRBV6-2/TRBV6-3,TRBD1,TGTGCCAGCACTAGAAGATTAGGGGGACAGGGGGGCGGGGAGCTGTTTTTT,CASTRRLGGQGGGELFF
once,TRBJ1-1,TRBV2,.,TGTGCCAGCGGCTTAGAGAGGGAGATTGAAGCTTTCTTT,CASGLEREIEAFF
many,TRBJ1-5,TRBV12-3/TRBV12-4,TRBD1,TGTGCCAGCAGTTTTTCAACGGGGACAGATAGCAATCAGCCCCAGCATTTT,CASSFSTGTDSNQPQHF
.,TRBJ2-7,TRBV2,TRBD1,TGTGCCAGCAGTCCGACGACAGGGAGTTACGAGCAGTACTTC,CASSPTTGSYEQYF
.,TRBJ1-6,TRBV20-1,TRBD1,TGCAGTGCGACAGGGGGGGATGATCAGTTCCTCCACTTT,CSATGGDDQFLHF
.,TRBJ2-5,TRBV6-5,.,TGTGCCAGCAGCCGAGCCCCGGGAGAGACCCAGTACTTC,CASSRAPGETQYF
many,TRBJ1-2,TRBV6-2/TRBV6-3,.,TGTGCCAGCAGTAGTCGGTGGTCCCCTGTTGGCTACACCTTC,CASSSRWSPVGYTF
.,TRBJ1-2,TRBV7-3,.,TGTGCCAGCAGCGAGAGCAGGGCAACGAAGGCCGAGGCCTTC,CASSESRATKAEAF
many,TRBJ1-6,TRBV7-2,.,TGTGCCAGCAGCCCCCCGGAGGGGAGGGTGGGGGTTTCACCCCTCCACTTT,CASSPPEGRVGVSPLHF